The next 32 T cell receptor beta chains were all read from a single sample in a study of shared clonotypes between healthy human individuals. Terminally differentiated effector memory CD45RA+ cells were left out of the naive CD8 fraction, which was CD45RO-negative and positively selected for CCR7. Clones were read by immunoSEQ multiplex PCR, and TCRdb kept only the in-frame ones, dropping some. The data contain about 1.9 million clones, 90% to 95% of them seen just once; the ten biggest clones take up 1.5% to 2%. Source material: naive CD8+ T cells from PBMCs. The source is a man between 18 and 29 years old in good health. Some clones in this sample may be carry-over from other donors' samples.

The chain recombines TRBV15 with TRBJ2-5, with D possibly matching TRBD1 (6 bases). CDR3 length: 13 residues. Trimming took off 1 base at V and 8 bases at J, with 11 bases between the two ends. Germline V gene data show CDR1 as LNHNV and CDR2 as YYDKDF (reference sequence). The CDR3 DNA sequence: TGTGCCACCAGCAGAGTAACAGGGCAAACCCAGTACTTC. Protein: CATSRVTGQTQYF.

This chain uses TRBV5-6 with TRBJ2-2; D is perhaps TRBD1 (5 bases). CDR1 SGHDT and CDR2 YYEEEE come from the germline V gene. Trimming cost V 6 bases and J 4 bases, with 16 bases left between them. The CDR3 extends over 15 amino acids. The CDR3 DNA reads as TGTGCCAGCACCCTAGGGGTTATTGTCACCGGGGAGCTGTTTTTT. Translated, it gives CASTLGVIVTGELFF.

The CDR3 reads CASSEYGNYGYTF. The CDR3 coding sequence is TGTGCCAGCAGTGAGTACGGAAACTATGGCTACACCTTC. V and J are TRBV25-1 and TRBJ1-2; D not resolved. CDR3 length: 13 amino acids. Trimming cost V 3 bases and J 2 bases, with 7 bases left between them. Germline CDR1 and CDR2: MGHDK and SYGVNS.

The chain is built from TRBV15 and TRBJ1-5; D unresolved. Trimming left V 5 bases short and J 0 bases short, with 32 bases between. This CDR3 is built from 22 residues. Per germline, CDR1 LNHNV and CDR2 YYDKDF (reference sequence). For the CDR3, the DNA is TGTGCCACCAGCCCCCCGGTGAAAGTAGGTGCAGGAGAAAGATATAGCAATCAGCCCCAGCATTTT. Protein product: CATSPPVKVGAGERYSNQPQHF.

This chain links TRBV9 with TRBJ2-6; either TRBD1 or TRBD2 may fit D (5 bases each). Germline V gives CDR1 SGDLS, CDR2 YYNGEE. V dropped 0 bases and J dropped 0 bases, with 16 bases sitting between them. The CDR3 spans 19 residues. CDR3 sequence (DNA): TGTGCCAGCAGCGTAGTCCCGGCAGGGACCATCTCTGGGGCCAACGTCCTGACTTTC. The encoded protein is CASSVVPAGTISGANVLTF.

This chain uses TRBV28 with TRBJ2-7, with D possibly being TRBD2 (5 bases). Trimming left V 3 bases short and J 2 bases short, with 17 bases between. CDR3 size: 16 residues. Germline V gives CDR1 MDHEN, CDR2 SYDVKM. The CDR3 nucleotides read TGTGCCAGCAGTTTTAGGTCCCGGGGAGTTCCCTACGAGCAGTACTTC. Its translation is CASSFRSRGVPYEQYF.

The chain has TRBV15 and TRBJ2-3; 7 bases fit TRBD1. Per germline, CDR1 LNHNV and CDR2 YYDKDF (reference sequence). The length of the CDR3 is 15 residues. V shed 4 bases, J shed 2 bases, and the junction held 6 bases outside the gene matches. The CDR3 region is CATSNRGGPTDTQYF. The CDR3 region has the DNA TGTGCCACCAGCAACAGGGGCGGACCCACAGATACGCAGTATTTT.

The chain uses TRBV7-8 and TRBJ2-5, with unresolved D. The V end lost 1 base, the J end lost 5 bases, and 8 bases lay between the germline ends. In germline, CDR1 is SGHVS, CDR2 FQNEAQ. This CDR3 spans 13 amino acids. The DNA for the CDR3 is TGTGCCAGCAGCTTAGAACTCGGTGAGACCCAGTACTTC. This encodes CASSLELGETQYF.

The V call is TRBV28, the J call TRBJ1-5, with D possibly matching TRBD1 (5 bases). The CDR3 totals 17 residues. Trimming removed 5 bases from V and 1 base from J, with 18 bases in between. Germline lookup yields CDR1 MDHEN and CDR2 SYDVKM. CDR3 DNA: TGTGCCAGCAGTAAGGCCAGGGAGAGGATAAGCAATCAGCCCCAGCATTTT. Amino acid sequence: CASSKARERISNQPQHF. Filled out from reference TRBV28 and TRBJ1-5, the complete variable domain reads DVKVTQSSRYLVKRTGEKVFLECVQDMDHENMFWYRQDPGLGLRLIYFSYDVKMKEKGDIPEGYSVSREKKERFSLILESASTNQTSMYLCASSKARERISNQPQHFGDGTRLSIL.

The table lists this clone with a count of one. V gene TRBV19 combines with J gene TRBJ2-3, with 9 positions matching TRBD1. This CDR3 comprises 15 residues. V dropped 5 bases and J dropped 4; count of bases not matched to a gene: 7. Per germline, CDR1 LNHDA and CDR2 SQIVND (reference sequence). CDR3: CASSPRDRVSDTQYF. The CDR3 DNA sequence: TGTGCCAGTAGTCCGCGGGACAGGGTTTCAGATACGCAGTATTTT.

The chain is built from TRBV7-9 and TRBJ2-7; unclear D gene. Trimming cost V 0 bases and J 6 bases, with 15 bases left between them. Germline lookup yields CDR1 SEHNR and CDR2 FQNEAQ (reference sequence). There are 15 residues in the CDR3. CDR3 nucleotides: TGTGCCAGCAGCTTAGCGCCTCTGCGGTTGGGCGAGCAGTACTTC. Encoded protein: CASSLAPLRLGEQYF.

This clone was seen once. The chain uses TRBV12-5 and TRBJ2-3; 13 nucleotides match TRBD2. Germline CDR1 LGHNT, CDR2 FRNRAP. This CDR3 has 17 residues. V dropped 5 bases and J dropped 3; count of bases not matched to a gene: 8. Written as DNA, the CDR3 is TGTGCTAGTGGTAAATCCGGGACTAGCGGGAATACAGATACGCAGTATTTT. Encoded protein: CASGKSGTSGNTDTQYF.

This chain links TRBV6-1 with TRBJ2-5; no firm D call. The germline V gene encodes CDR1 MNHNS and CDR2 SASEGT. The CDR3 contains 10 residues. V dropped 11 bases and J dropped 5 bases, with 9 bases sitting between them. This CDR3 is CAGVGETQYF. In DNA, the CDR3 is TGTGCCGGGGTGGGGGAGACCCAGTACTTC.

This clone was detected only a few times. The chain carries TRBV21-1 and TRBJ1-2; the table's D gene call, TRBD1, was not cross checked with the DNA. TRBV21-1 is a known pseudogene. CDR3 length: 11 amino acids. DNA for the CDR3: TGTGCCAGCAGCAAAGATCCAGGCTACACCTTC. Amino acids: CASSKDPGYTF.

The chain uses TRBV27 and TRBJ2-3; D perhaps matches TRBD1 (5 bases). Trimming removed 2 bases at V and 1 base at J, with 13 bases between. Looked up from germline, CDR1 is MNHEY and CDR2 is SMNVEV (reference sequence). This CDR3 has 16 residues. CDR3: CASSLGAGAGTDTQYF. Written as DNA, the CDR3 is TGTGCCAGCAGTTTAGGGGCCGGAGCAGGCACAGATACGCAGTATTTT.

V is TRBV28 and J is TRBJ1-4, with TRBD1 as a possible D gene (5 bases). V gave up 5 bases and J gave up 8 bases, with 18 bases separating them. The CDR3 extends over 15 amino acids. Per germline, CDR1 MDHEN and CDR2 SYDVKM. CDR3 nucleotide sequence: TGTGCCAGCAGTCCCTCAGGGAGGAGGGGCGAAAAACTGTTTTTT. It yields the protein CASSPSGRRGEKLFF.

The V gene is TRBV2, the J gene TRBJ2-7; D is perhaps TRBD1 (6 bases). The CDR3 is made up of 14 amino acids. The V end was cut by 4 bases, the J end by 1 base, with 11 bases between. CDR1 is SNHLY and CDR2 is FYNNEI in the germline V gene. This CDR3 is CASSVPTGSYEQYF. CDR3 bases: TGTGCCAGCAGTGTCCCCACAGGGTCCTACGAGCAGTACTTC.

V gene TRBV6-1 combines with J gene TRBJ1-6, with D possibly matching TRBD1 (5 bases). The CDR3 loop spans 14 amino acids. V lost 1 base to trimming and J lost 9 bases, with 10 bases between them. Germline CDR1 and CDR2: MNHNS and SASEGT. The CDR3 reads CASSEGQSTSPLHF. CDR3 nucleotides: TGTGCCAGCAGTGAAGGACAGTCAACTTCACCCCTCCACTTT.

The chain carries TRBV27 and TRBJ2-7, with TRBD1 matching over 11 bases. Germline V lookup: CDR1 MNHEY, CDR2 SMNVEV (reference sequence). The V gene end was trimmed by 4 bases and the J gene end by 4 bases; junction bases not matched to a gene: 6. There are 15 residues in the CDR3. CDR3 nucleotides: TGTGCCAGCAGTTGGGGGACAGGGGGAGCATACGAGCAGTACTTC. Its translation is CASSWGTGGAYEQYF.

The chain couples TRBV19 to TRBJ2-1; TRBD2 aligns across 7 bases. Trimming cost V 7 bases and J 7 bases; bases outside gene matches: 10. Germline CDR1 is LNHDA and CDR2 is SQIVND (reference sequence). CDR3 size: 14 residues. For the CDR3, the DNA is TGTGCCAGTAAGGTAGGGAGGGGTAGGAATGAGCAGTTCTTC. It codes for CASKVGRGRNEQFF.

The chain links TRBV28 to TRBJ2-1; the match to TRBD2 covers 10 bases. Trimming at V came to 3 bases and at J to 7 bases, leaving 6 bases not matched to a gene. The CDR3 totals 15 residues. Germline V gene sequence: CDR1 MDHEN, CDR2 SYDVKM. The CDR3 spells CASSLLAGGQNEQFF. The CDR3 DNA reads as TGTGCCAGCAGTTTGTTAGCGGGAGGTCAAAATGAGCAGTTCTTC.

The CDR3 DNA reads as TGCGCCAGCAGCCAAGATTGGGAGCGAACCACTATGGGCTACACCTTC. Amino acids: CASSQDWERTTMGYTF. J is TRBJ1-2 and V is TRBV4-1; no clear D gene. This CDR3 comprises 16 residues. In germline, CDR1 is MGHRA, CDR2 YSYEKL. Trimming removed 0 bases from V and 8 bases from J, with 19 bases in between.

The chain recombines TRBV28 with TRBJ2-5, with TRBD2 as a possible D gene (6 bases). Trimming left V 4 bases short and J 5 bases short, with 11 bases between. Germline lookup yields CDR1 MDHEN and CDR2 SYDVKM. This CDR3 spans 13 amino acids. The CDR3: CASSWRARETQYF. The CDR3 bases are TGTGCCAGCAGTTGGAGGGCCCGGGAGACCCAGTACTTC.

This clone was seen a single time. The chain has TRBV7-3 and TRBJ2-4; no clear D gene. With 1 base removed from V and 8 bases from J, the gap between germline ends came to 27 bases. CDR3 length: 19 residues. Germline V gene data show CDR1 as SGHTA and CDR2 as FQGTGA. This chain's CDR3 is CASSLIGPVGRDVADIQYF. In nucleotides, the CDR3 is TGTGCCAGCAGCTTAATTGGCCCGGTAGGGCGTGACGTCGCGGACATTCAGTACTTC.

The V gene is TRBV10-1, the J gene TRBJ2-5, with TRBD2 matching over 11 bases. The CDR3 runs 15 residues. CDR1 is WNHNN and CDR2 is SYGVQD in the germline V gene (reference sequence). Trimming cost V 7 bases and J 5 bases; bases outside gene matches: 9. CDR3 in amino acids: CASTLLAGGLETQYF. CDR3 DNA: TGCGCCAGCACCCTTTTAGCGGGAGGGCTTGAGACCCAGTACTTC.

J is TRBJ2-5 and V is TRBV29-1; D remains unclear. V lost 4 bases, J lost 1 base, and 10 bases lay in between. From germline, CDR1 is SQVTM and CDR2 ANQGSEA. CDR3 length: 13 amino acids. CDR3 sequence reads: CSVAIGFQETQYF. The CDR3 DNA sequence: TGCAGCGTTGCGATAGGTTTCCAAGAGACCCAGTACTTC.

The chain combines TRBV7-9 with TRBJ1-3; D ambiguous. V lost 3 bases and J 3 bases, leaving 9 bases between the germline ends. The CDR3 has 14 amino acids. Germline lookup yields CDR1 SEHNR and CDR2 FQNEAQ (reference sequence). CDR3 sequence reads: CASSFTLGGNTIYF. The DNA of the CDR3 is TGTGCCAGCAGCTTCACTTTGGGTGGAAACACCATATATTTT.

This chain links TRBV7-9 with TRBJ2-7, with 7 bases identical to TRBD2. The germline gives CDR1 SEHNR, CDR2 FQNEAQ (reference sequence). The junction had 15 bases not matched to a gene; V was cut back by 5 bases and J by 5 bases. This CDR3 has 16 residues. Here the CDR3 reads CASSTPREEGSHEQYF. DNA of the CDR3: TGTGCCAGCAGCACCCCCCGGGAGGAAGGGTCCCACGAGCAGTACTTC.

This clone showed up just a few times. This rearrangement joins TRBV7-6 to TRBJ2-7, with 7 bases identical to TRBD2. The CDR3 loop spans 11 amino acids. The J segment lost 7 bases and the V segment lost 4 bases, leaving 1 base of the junction unmatched. Germline CDR1 reads SGHVS; CDR2 reads FNYEAQ. The CDR3: CASSWEGEQYF. CDR3 DNA: TGTGCCAGCAGCTGGGAGGGGGAGCAGTACTTC. Combining the CDR3 with reference TRBV7-6 and TRBJ2-7 gives the whole variable domain GAGVSQSPRYKVTKRGQDVALRCDPISGHVSLYWYRQALGQGPEFLTYFNYEAQQDKSGLPNDRFSAERPEGSISTLTIQRTEQRDSAMYRCASSWEGEQYFGPGTRLTVT.

V and J are TRBV5-8 and TRBJ2-7; D possibly corresponds to TRBD1 (5 bases). Germline CDR1 and CDR2: SGHTS and YDEGEE. V gave up 5 bases and J gave up 0 bases, with 15 bases separating them. The CDR3 spans 15 residues. The CDR3 region has the DNA TGTGCCAGCAGTTCTATCAGGGTTCGCTCCTACGAGCAGTACTTC. Translation: CASSSIRVRSYEQYF.

The chain has TRBV28 and TRBJ1-1; perhaps TRBD1 as D (6 bases). V gave up 1 base and J gave up 8 bases, with 17 bases separating them. Germline V gene lookup returns CDR1 MDHEN and CDR2 SYDVKM. The CDR3 loop spans 15 amino acids. In DNA form, the CDR3 reads TGTGCCAGCAGTTTATACGGGGGGGCAGGGGCCGAAGCTTTCTTT. Encoded protein: CASSLYGGAGAEAFF.

A single count supports this clone. The chain recombines TRBV7-2 with TRBJ1-1; D is perhaps TRBD1 (5 bases). The CDR3 runs 17 residues. Trimming shortened V by 6 bases and J by 0 bases, and 20 bases separated the two germline ends. Germline V CDR1 and CDR2: SGHTA, FQGNSA. In DNA, the CDR3 is TGTGCCAGCAGTTCCAGGGACCCGACCAGAATGAACACTGAAGCTTTCTTT. It is translated as CASSSRDPTRMNTEAFF.